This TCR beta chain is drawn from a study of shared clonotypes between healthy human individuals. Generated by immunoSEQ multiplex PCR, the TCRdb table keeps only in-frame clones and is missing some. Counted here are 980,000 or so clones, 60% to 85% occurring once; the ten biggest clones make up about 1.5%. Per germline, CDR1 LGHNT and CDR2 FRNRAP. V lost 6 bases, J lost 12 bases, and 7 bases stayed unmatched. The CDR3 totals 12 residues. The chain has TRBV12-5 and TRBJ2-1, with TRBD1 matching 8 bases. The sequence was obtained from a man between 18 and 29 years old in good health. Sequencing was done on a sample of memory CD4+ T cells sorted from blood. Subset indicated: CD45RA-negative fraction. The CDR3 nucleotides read TGTGCTAGTGGCCTTGACAGGGGTGGGCAGTTCTTC. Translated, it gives CASGLDRGGQFF.